What follows describes a single T cell receptor beta chain. No antigen is known for it. Germline loops: CDR1 MDHEN, CDR2 SYDVKM. The CDR3 is made up of 15 amino acids. Trimming cost V 7 bases and J 0 bases, with 14 bases left between them. The entry originates in a study of PD-1 blockade in classical Hodgkin lymphoma. Study-wide results and limits: Complete responders matched newly diagnosed patients in baseline diversity.

Each patient experienced a relapse that followed autologous stem cell transplantation, and brentuximab vedotin exposure varied. Magnetic negative selection isolated CD8+ T cells from thawed PBMCs. Produced via immunoSEQ multiplex PCR; TCRdb's table is partial and in-frame only. In the table there are about 27,000 clones, about 91% of which are singletons. V gene TRBV28 combines with J gene TRBJ2-3, with D possibly called TRBD1 or TRBD2 (5 bases each). This TCR derives from a human donor with classical Hodgkin lymphoma. The sequenced sample was CD8+ T cells from blood, obtained at baseline. For the CDR3, the DNA is TGTGCCAGCACCCCCCCTTGGGACAGCACAGATACGCAGTATTTT. Its protein is CASTPPWDSTDTQYF.